The 21 T cell receptor beta chains below were found in one sample sequenced in a study of shared clonotypes between healthy human individuals. The data were produced by immunoSEQ multiplex PCR, yet TCRdb's version contains in-frame clones alone and is incomplete. The sample shows roughly 500,000 clones, about 82% of them seen only once. Sequencing used PBMCs. The receptors here all came from a woman in her thirties or forties in good health. Some clones in this sample may be carry-over from other donors' samples.

V gene TRBV7-2 combines with J gene TRBJ1-1, with D hard to call. Looked up from germline, CDR1 is SGHTA and CDR2 is FQGNSA. The V end lost 7 bases, the J end lost 1 base, and 16 bases lay between the germline ends. This CDR3 is 15 amino acids long. In DNA form, the CDR3 reads TGTGCCAGCACCGCTTTGCGACTCCCGAACACTGAAGCTTTCTTT. Translated, it gives CASTALRLPNTEAFF.

The chain combines TRBV30 with TRBJ1-2, with 10 bases that match TRBD1. Trimming cost V 5 bases and J 3 bases; bases outside gene matches: 3. Germline-derived CDR1 and CDR2 are GTSNPN and SVGIG (reference sequence). The CDR3 is 13 residues long. The CDR3 region has the DNA TGTGCCTGGGGGGGACAGGGGTACTATGGCTACACCTTC. It yields the protein CAWGGQGYYGYTF.

This clone was found once. Other DNA sequences in this sample translate to the same CDR3. The rearrangement links TRBV28 to TRBJ2-7; 8 bases fit TRBD1. The CDR3 runs to 14 residues. Germline CDR1 is MDHEN and CDR2 is SYDVKM. J lost 6 bases, V lost 1 base, and 5 bases had no gene match. Written as DNA, the CDR3 is TGTGCCAGCAGTTTATCGGACAGGGTAAGCGAGCAGTACTTC. Residues: CASSLSDRVSEQYF.

The chain recombines TRBV7-9 with TRBJ2-1; 8 nucleotides agree with TRBD2. The CDR3 length is 16 residues. Per the germline V gene, CDR1 is SEHNR and CDR2 is FQNEAQ (reference sequence). The ends lost 5 bases at V and 9 bases at J; junction bases unmatched: 15. The CDR3 DNA follows: TGTGCCAGCAGCACTACCGGGACTAGTATTCGCGCTGAGCAGTTCTTC. This encodes CASSTTGTSIRAEQFF.

This clone was picked up one time. The genes are TRBV7-2 and TRBJ2-3; possible D gene TRBD2, 5 bases. Germline loops: CDR1 SGHTA, CDR2 FQGNSA. The CDR3 covers 15 residues. The germline V and J ends were trimmed by 1 base and 1 base, with 9 bases remaining between them. As DNA, the CDR3 is TGTGCCAGCAGCTTAGTTGGGAGTCGCACAGATACGCAGTATTTT. Its protein is CASSLVGSRTDTQYF.

CDR3 nucleotides: TGTGCCAGTAGTCTCAGCCAGGGCACTGAAGCTTTCTTT. This codes for CASSLSQGTEAFF. The rearrangement links TRBV19 to TRBJ1-1; D is perhaps TRBD1 (5 bases). This CDR3 contains 13 residues. The germline gives CDR1 LNHDA, CDR2 SQIVND (reference sequence). The V gene lost 5 bases and the J gene lost 4 bases, with 11 bases spanning the gap.

The chain links TRBV5-1 to TRBJ2-6; 8 nucleotides line up with TRBD1. CDR1 and CDR2 (germline): SGHRS, YFSETQ. Trimming took 4 bases from V and 2 from J; bases not matched to a gene: 2. This CDR3 is built from 15 residues. This CDR3 is CASSRTGTGANVLTF. CDR3 in DNA: TGCGCCAGCAGCAGGACAGGGACTGGGGCCAACGTCCTGACTTTC. Looking up the rest from reference TRBV5-1 and TRBJ2-6 gives the full variable domain: KAGVTQTPRYLIKTRGQQVTLSCSPISGHRSVSWYQQTPGQGLQFLFEYFSETQRNKGNFPGRFSGRQFSNSRSEMNVSTLELGDSALYLCASSRTGTGANVLTFGAGSRLTVL.

The genes are TRBV29-1 and TRBJ1-2; no firm D call. The CDR3 contains 14 residues. Trimming removed 0 bases at V and 4 bases at J, with 12 bases between. CDR1 and CDR2 from the germline V gene are SQVTM and ANQGSEA. CDR3 sequence: CSVEDLRGSYGYTF. DNA of the CDR3: TGCAGCGTTGAAGATCTTCGAGGGAGCTATGGCTACACCTTC.

J is TRBJ2-7 and V is TRBV4-3; TRBD1 might be the D (5 bases). V was clipped by 0 bases and J by 2 bases, with 14 bases between them. The V gene's germline CDR1 is LGHNA and CDR2 YSLEER. This CDR3 comprises 16 residues. CDR3 in amino acids: CASSQDTGPFPYEQYF. The CDR3 bases are TGCGCCAGCAGCCAAGATACAGGCCCTTTCCCCTACGAGCAGTACTTC.

This clone was recorded only once. This sequence joins TRBV2 and TRBJ2-2; D gene unclear. Trimming stripped 5 bases from V and 5 bases from J, with 9 bases between. Germline V CDR1 and CDR2: SNHLY, FYNNEI. The CDR3 runs to 13 residues. CDR3 nucleotide sequence: TGTGCCAGCAGTCCACGGGTGACCGGGGAGCTGTTTTTT. Protein sequence: CASSPRVTGELFF.

The CDR3 region has the DNA TGTGCCAGCAGCCAAGAACCCCTAAGGGGGAACACCGGGGAGCTGTTTTTT. It is translated as CASSQEPLRGNTGELFF. The J gene is TRBJ2-2, the V gene TRBV4-2; the D gene is possibly TRBD1 (5 bases). The V and J ends lost 0 bases and 1 base respectively, with 12 bases between them. CDR1 is LGHNA and CDR2 is YNFKEQ in the germline V gene. CDR3 size: 17 residues.

In its sample, this clone was seen a few times. The V gene is TRBV6-6, the J gene TRBJ2-2, with 7 bases matching TRBD1. CDR1 MNHNY and CDR2 SVGAGI come from the germline V gene (reference sequence). The CDR3 extends over 12 amino acids. The J segment lost 12 bases and the V segment lost 2 bases, leaving 3 bases of the junction unmatched. CDR3 sequence (DNA): TGTGCCAGCAGTTACACGGGACAGAAGCTGTTTTTT. It is translated as CASSYTGQKLFF.

This chain connects TRBV28 to TRBJ1-5, with 7 positions matching TRBD1. The CDR3 loop spans 15 amino acids. After removal of 6 bases from V and 4 bases from J, the junction contained 9 bases not matched to a gene. Looked up from germline, CDR1 is MDHEN and CDR2 is SYDVKM. The CDR3 bases are TGTGCCAGCAGCCGCAGGACAGGAGGAAATCAGCCCCAGCATTTT. It specifies CASSRRTGGNQPQHF.

V usage is TRBV6-1 and J usage is TRBJ2-7; 7 positions agree with TRBD1. V lost 6 bases to trimming and J lost 3 bases; unmatched junction nucleotides: 5. Germline V gene data show CDR1 as MNHNS and CDR2 as SASEGT. The CDR3 is made up of 13 amino acids. The CDR3 loop is CASSRGQVYEQYF. The CDR3 DNA is TGTGCCAGCAGCCGAGGACAGGTCTACGAGCAGTACTTC.

The chain recombines TRBV5-1 with TRBJ2-2; either TRBD1 or TRBD2 may supply D (5 bases each). Germline V gene data show CDR1 as SGHRS and CDR2 as YFSETQ. The CDR3 runs to 16 residues. Trimming pared 4 bases from V and 2 bases from J, leaving 15 bases between. The CDR3 loop reads CASSLRAQANTGELFF. CDR3 bases: TGCGCCAGCAGCCTGAGGGCACAGGCAAACACCGGGGAGCTGTTTTTT.

The V and J genes are TRBV19 and TRBJ2-1; 9 bases line up with TRBD1. The CDR3 sequence is 15 residues long. CDR1 is LNHDA and CDR2 is SQIVND in the germline V gene (reference sequence). The V and J ends lost 4 bases and 4 bases, in that order; junction bases with no gene match: 5. For the CDR3, the DNA is TGTGCCAGTAGTACCGGGACAGGGAGTTACAATGAGCAGTTCTTC. As protein: CASSTGTGSYNEQFF.

This clone has more than one count but fewer than ten. The V gene is TRBV5-6, the J gene TRBJ2-7; D gene ambiguous. Between the trimmed V and J ends, which lost 5 bases and 2 bases, there was a span of 17 bases. The V gene's germline CDR1 is SGHDT and CDR2 YYEEEE. The length of the CDR3 is 15 residues. The CDR3 nucleotides read TGTGCCAGCAGTTTCCTCCGCTACTCACCCTACGAGCAGTACTTC. Encoded protein: CASSFLRYSPYEQYF. The full variable domain, rest sourced from reference TRBV5-6 and TRBJ2-7, is DAGVTQSPTHLIKTRGQQVTLRCSPKSGHDTVSWYQQALGQGPQFIFQYYEEEERQRGNFPDRFSGHQFPNYSSELNVNALLLGDSALYLCASSFLRYSPYEQYFGPGTRLTVT.

The chain carries TRBV5-4 and TRBJ2-7; 9 bases agree with TRBD1. Looked up from germline, CDR1 is SGHNT and CDR2 is YYREEE (reference sequence). The CDR3 has 14 residues. With V trimmed by 3 bases and J by 5 bases, 6 bases remained unmatched. DNA for the CDR3: TGTGCCAGCAGCTCCTTGACAGGGGGAAACGAGCAGTACTTC. As protein: CASSSLTGGNEQYF. Complete variable domain (other parts from reference TRBV5-4 and TRBJ2-7): ETGVTQSPTHLIKTRGQQVTLRCSSQSGHNTVSWYQQALGQGPQFIFQYYREEENGRGNFPPRFSGLQFPNYSSELNVNALELDDSALYLCASSSLTGGNEQYFGPGTRLTVT.

This rearrangement joins TRBV2 to TRBJ2-7; a possible D gene is TRBD2 (6 bases). The germline gives CDR1 SNHLY, CDR2 FYNNEI. The CDR3 runs to 14 residues. The V and J ends lost 11 bases and 2 bases respectively, with 19 bases between them. As DNA, the CDR3 is TGTGCCGGAGGAACGGGACTCCCGCCCTACGAGCAGTACTTC. This codes for CAGGTGLPPYEQYF.

This clone has more than one count but fewer than ten. The CDR3 protein is CASRGDYSYEQYF. DNA for the CDR3: TGTGCCAGCAGGGGGGATTACTCCTACGAGCAGTACTTC. The chain uses TRBV27 and TRBJ2-7; D may be TRBD1 or TRBD2 (5 bases each). Germline V gene data show CDR1 as MNHEY and CDR2 as SMNVEV (reference sequence). Trimming cost V 6 bases and J 0 bases, with 9 bases left between them. The CDR3 contains 13 residues.

V is TRBV5-1 and J is TRBJ2-7; 13 bases line up with TRBD2. Germline V gene data show CDR1 as SGHRS and CDR2 as YFSETQ. CDR3 size: 15 residues. Trimming cost V 2 bases and J 3 bases; bases outside gene matches: 2. CDR3: CASSLGTSGIYEQYF. The CDR3 nucleotides are TGCGCCAGCAGCTTAGGGACTAGCGGGATCTACGAGCAGTACTTC.